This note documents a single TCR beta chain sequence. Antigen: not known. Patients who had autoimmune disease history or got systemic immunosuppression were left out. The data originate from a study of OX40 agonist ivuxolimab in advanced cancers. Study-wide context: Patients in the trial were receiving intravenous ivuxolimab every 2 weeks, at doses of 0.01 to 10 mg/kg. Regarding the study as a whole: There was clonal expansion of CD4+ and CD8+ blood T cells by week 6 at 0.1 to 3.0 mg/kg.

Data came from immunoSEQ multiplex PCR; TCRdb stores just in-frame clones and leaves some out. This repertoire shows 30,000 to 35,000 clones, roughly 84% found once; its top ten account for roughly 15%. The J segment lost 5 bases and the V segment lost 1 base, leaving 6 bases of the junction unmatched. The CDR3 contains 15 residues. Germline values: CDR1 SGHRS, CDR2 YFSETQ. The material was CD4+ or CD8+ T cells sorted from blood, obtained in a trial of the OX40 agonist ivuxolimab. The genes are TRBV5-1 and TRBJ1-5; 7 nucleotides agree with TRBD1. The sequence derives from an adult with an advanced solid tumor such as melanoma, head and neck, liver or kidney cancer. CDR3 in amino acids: CASSLNGQAHQPQHF. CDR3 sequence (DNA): TGCGCCAGCAGCTTGAATGGACAGGCTCATCAGCCCCAGCATTTT.